The clone carrying this T cell receptor beta chain has more than one count but fewer than ten. Its antigen is currently unknown. Second doses at about 4 or about 12 weeks were pooled. Using immunoSEQ multiplex PCR, the repertoire was profiled, and TCRdb retains in-frame clones only, with some absent. The repertoire holds about 110,000 clones, around nine tenths seen once, with 2% to 2.5% in the top ten. CDR3 size: 15 residues. Trimming removed 0 bases from V and 7 bases from J; junction bases left unmatched: 6. In germline, CDR1 is SGHRS, CDR2 YFSETQ. This specimen belongs to a study of T cell responses to AZD1222 COVID-19 vaccine. The study's findings and limits: Recipients of AZD1222 seropositive at baseline numbered only five or six. Nearly half of spike-specific TCRs reportedly target unmutated variant regions.

This clonotype was sampled from an adult who received the AZD1222 COVID-19 vaccine. The sequencing here drew on peripheral blood, taken 28 days after the second AZD1222 dose. The chain recombines TRBV5-1 with TRBJ1-5; 8 bases agree with TRBD1. CDR3 protein: CASSLVAGGGQPQHF. The CDR3 DNA is TGCGCCAGCAGCTTGGTTGCAGGGGGCGGGCAGCCCCAGCATTTT. The full variable domain, its missing parts supplied by reference TRBV5-1 and TRBJ1-5, is KAGVTQTPRYLIKTRGQQVTLSCSPISGHRSVSWYQQTPGQGLQFLFEYFSETQRNKGNFPGRFSGRQFSNSRSEMNVSTLELGDSALYLCASSLVAGGGQPQHFGDGTRLSIL.